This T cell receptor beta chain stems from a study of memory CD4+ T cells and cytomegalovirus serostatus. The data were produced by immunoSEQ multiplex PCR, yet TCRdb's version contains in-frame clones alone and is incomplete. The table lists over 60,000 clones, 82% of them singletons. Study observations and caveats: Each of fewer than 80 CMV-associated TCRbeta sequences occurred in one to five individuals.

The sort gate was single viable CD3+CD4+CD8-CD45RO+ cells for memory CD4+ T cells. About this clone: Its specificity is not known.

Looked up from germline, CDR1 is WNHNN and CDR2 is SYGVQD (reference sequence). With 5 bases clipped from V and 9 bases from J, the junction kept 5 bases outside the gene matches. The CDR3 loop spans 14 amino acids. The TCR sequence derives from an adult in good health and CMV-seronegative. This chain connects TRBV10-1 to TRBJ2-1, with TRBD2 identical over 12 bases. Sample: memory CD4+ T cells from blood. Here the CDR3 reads CASSSSGRALEQFF. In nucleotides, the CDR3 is TGCGCCAGCAGTTCTAGCGGGAGGGCCCTTGAGCAGTTCTTC.